This entry features one TCR beta chain sequence. Its antigen remains unidentified. Only in-frame clones appear in the TCRdb table, and some are missing; sequencing was by immunoSEQ multiplex PCR. The sample has tens of thousands of clones, about 87% seen once. This entry is derived from a study of identifying expanded T cells in peripheral blood. Study conclusions and caveats: About 1.3 clones differed between technical replicates, versus around 15 and 19 over time. Approximately two-week clone count variance significantly increased as total template count grew.

Healthy donors had no documented immune events, such as infections, while sampled. Germline values: CDR1 MGHRA, CDR2 YSYEKL. The CDR3 contains 18 residues. V lost 3 bases and J lost 0; bases outside the gene matches: 5. The sequence was obtained from a person aged 18-69 years in good health. Sequenced sample: blood. This sequence joins TRBV4-1 and TRBJ2-3; TRBD2 agrees at 14 bases. The CDR3 bases are TGCGCCAGCAGCCATTCCTGGACTAGCGGGGGGAGCACAGATACGCAGTATTTT. Amino acid sequence: CASSHSWTSGGSTDTQYF.